The clone carrying this TCR beta chain was counted only a few times. The antigen is not known. The CDR3 spans 13 residues. V dropped 4 bases and J dropped 0 bases, with 6 bases sitting between them. Germline loops: CDR1 ENHRY, CDR2 SYGVKD. The data are from a study of T cells after yellow fever vaccination. The TCR cDNA carried a universal primer site and UMIs from 5'RACE template switching. TCRdb independently ran MiXCR on the 5' RACE reads; one entry per CDR3 protein. This repertoire shows approximately 330,000 distinct CDR3 sequences, around 12% found once; its top ten account for about 3%. Points from the study as a whole: The study re-detected most primary-vaccination clones after the booster (roughly 96% CD4, roughly 85% CD8). Some clonotypes, a small share, were shared between CD4 and CD8 compartments. Contaminants from the bulk population, in the form of abundant clonotypes, could be found in FACS-sorted repertoires.

The sample consisted of CD4+ T cells sorted from PBMCs, taken 15 days after the yellow fever booster vaccination. The clonotype comes from a man younger than 35 who received the YFV17D yellow fever vaccine. The genes are TRBV10-3 and TRBJ1-1, with no clear D. The CDR3 spells CAISGWMNTEAFF. CDR3 DNA sequence: TGTGCCATCAGTGGTTGGATGAACACTGAAGCTTTCTTT.